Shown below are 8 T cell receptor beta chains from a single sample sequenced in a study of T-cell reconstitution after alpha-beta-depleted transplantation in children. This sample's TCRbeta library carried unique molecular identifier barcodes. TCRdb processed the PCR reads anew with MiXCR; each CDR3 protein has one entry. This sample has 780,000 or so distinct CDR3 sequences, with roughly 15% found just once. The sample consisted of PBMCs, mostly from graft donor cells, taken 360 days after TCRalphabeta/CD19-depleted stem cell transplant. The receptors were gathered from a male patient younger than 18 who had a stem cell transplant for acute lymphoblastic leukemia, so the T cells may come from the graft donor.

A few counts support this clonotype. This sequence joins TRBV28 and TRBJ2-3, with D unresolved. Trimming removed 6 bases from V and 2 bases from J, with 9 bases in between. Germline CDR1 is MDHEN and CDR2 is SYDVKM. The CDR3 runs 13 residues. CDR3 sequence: CASSHYTTDTQYF. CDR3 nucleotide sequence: TGTGCCAGCAGCCACTACACCACAGATACGCAGTATTTT. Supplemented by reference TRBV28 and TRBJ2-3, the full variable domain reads DVKVTQSSRYLVKRTGEKVFLECVQDMDHENMFWYRQDPGLGLRLIYFSYDVKMKEKGDIPEGYSVSREKKERFSLILESASTNQTSMYLCASSHYTTDTQYFGPGTRLTVL.

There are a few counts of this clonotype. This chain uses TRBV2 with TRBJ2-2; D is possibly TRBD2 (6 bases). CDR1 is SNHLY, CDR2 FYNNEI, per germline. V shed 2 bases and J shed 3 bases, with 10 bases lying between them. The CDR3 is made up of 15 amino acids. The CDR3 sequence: CASSELSGYTGELFF. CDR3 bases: TGTGCCAGCAGTGAATTGAGCGGGTACACCGGGGAGCTGTTTTTT.

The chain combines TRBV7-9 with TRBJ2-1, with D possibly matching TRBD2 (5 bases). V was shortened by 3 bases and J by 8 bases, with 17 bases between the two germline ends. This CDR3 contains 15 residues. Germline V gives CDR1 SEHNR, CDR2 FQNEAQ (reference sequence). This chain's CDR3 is CASSLPGLLRDEQFF. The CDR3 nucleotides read TGTGCCAGCAGCTTGCCGGGCCTTTTGCGGGATGAGCAGTTCTTC.

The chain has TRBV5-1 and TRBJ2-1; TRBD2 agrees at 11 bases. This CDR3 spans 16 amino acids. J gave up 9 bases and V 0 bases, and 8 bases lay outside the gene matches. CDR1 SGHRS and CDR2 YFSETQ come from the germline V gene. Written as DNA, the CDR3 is TGCGCCAGCAGCTTGGGAAATCTACTAGCGGGAGTTGAGCAGTTCTTC. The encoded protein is CASSLGNLLAGVEQFF. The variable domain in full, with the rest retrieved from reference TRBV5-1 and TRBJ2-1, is KAGVTQTPRYLIKTRGQQVTLSCSPISGHRSVSWYQQTPGQGLQFLFEYFSETQRNKGNFPGRFSGRQFSNSRSEMNVSTLELGDSALYLCASSLGNLLAGVEQFFGPGTRLTVL.

CDR3 residues: CASSLRKSYNEQFF. The CDR3, as DNA: TGTGCCAGCAGTTTACGTAAATCCTACAATGAGCAGTTCTTC. The rearrangement links TRBV12-3 or TRBV12-4 to TRBJ2-1; D gene uncertain. This CDR3 region has 14 residues. Trimming stripped 2 bases from V and 1 base from J, with 6 bases between.

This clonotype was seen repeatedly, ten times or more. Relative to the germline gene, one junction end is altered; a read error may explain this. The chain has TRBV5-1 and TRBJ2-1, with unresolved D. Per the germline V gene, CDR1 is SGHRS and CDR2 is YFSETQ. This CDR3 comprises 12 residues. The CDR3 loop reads CASSLAANEQFF. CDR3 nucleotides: TGTGCCAGCAGCTTAGCAGCCAATGAGCAGTTCTTC. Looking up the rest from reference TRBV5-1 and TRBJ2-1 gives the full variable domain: KAGVTQTPRYLIKTRGQQVTLSCSPISGHRSVSWYQQTPGQGLQFLFEYFSETQRNKGNFPGRFSGRQFSNSRSEMNVSTLELGDSALYLCASSLAANEQFFGPGTRLTVL.

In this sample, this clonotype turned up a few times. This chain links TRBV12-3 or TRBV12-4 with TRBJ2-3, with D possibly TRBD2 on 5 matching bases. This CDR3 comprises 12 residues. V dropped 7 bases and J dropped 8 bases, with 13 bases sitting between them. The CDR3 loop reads CASIKTAGTQYF. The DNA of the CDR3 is TGTGCCAGCATCAAAACGGCGGGTACGCAGTATTTT.

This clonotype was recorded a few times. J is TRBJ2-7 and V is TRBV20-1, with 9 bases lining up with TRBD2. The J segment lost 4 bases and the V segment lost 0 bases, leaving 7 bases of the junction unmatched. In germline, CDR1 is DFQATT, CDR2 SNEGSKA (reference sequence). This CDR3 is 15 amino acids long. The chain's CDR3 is CSARDWDSGSYEQYF. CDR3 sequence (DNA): TGCAGTGCTAGAGATTGGGATAGCGGGAGTTACGAGCAGTACTTC.